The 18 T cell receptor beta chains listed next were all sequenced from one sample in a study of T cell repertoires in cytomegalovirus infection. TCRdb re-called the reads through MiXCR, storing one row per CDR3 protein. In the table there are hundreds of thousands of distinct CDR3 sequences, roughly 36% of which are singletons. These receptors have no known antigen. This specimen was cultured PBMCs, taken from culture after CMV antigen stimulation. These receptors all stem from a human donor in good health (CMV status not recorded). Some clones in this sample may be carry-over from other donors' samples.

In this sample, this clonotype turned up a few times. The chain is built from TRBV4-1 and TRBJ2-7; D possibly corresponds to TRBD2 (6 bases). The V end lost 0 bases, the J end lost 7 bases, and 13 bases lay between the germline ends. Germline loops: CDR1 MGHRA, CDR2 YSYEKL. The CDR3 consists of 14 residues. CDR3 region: CASSQDHIAGEQYF. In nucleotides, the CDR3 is TGCGCCAGCAGCCAAGATCATATCGCGGGGGAGCAGTACTTC.

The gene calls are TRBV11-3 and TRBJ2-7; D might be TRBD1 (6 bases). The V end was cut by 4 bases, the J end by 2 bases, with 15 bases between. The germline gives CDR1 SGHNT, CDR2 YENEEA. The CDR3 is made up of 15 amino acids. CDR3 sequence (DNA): TGTGCCAGCAGCTACCGGACAGTCATCCCCTACGAGCAGTACTTC. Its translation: CASSYRTVIPYEQYF.

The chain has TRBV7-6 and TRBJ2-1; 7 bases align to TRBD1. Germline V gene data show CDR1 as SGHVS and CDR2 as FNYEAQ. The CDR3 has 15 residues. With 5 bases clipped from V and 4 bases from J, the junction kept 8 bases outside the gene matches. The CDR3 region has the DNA TGTGCCAGCAGCCCCGCAGGGGGTCAATACAATGAGCAGTTCTTC. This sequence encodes CASSPAGGQYNEQFF.

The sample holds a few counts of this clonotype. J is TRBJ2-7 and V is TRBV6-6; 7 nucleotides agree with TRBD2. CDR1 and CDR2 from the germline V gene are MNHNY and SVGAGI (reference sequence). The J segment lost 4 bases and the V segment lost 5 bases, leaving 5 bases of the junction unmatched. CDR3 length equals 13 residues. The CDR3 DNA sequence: TGTGCCAGCAGTCACGCCGGGAGGTACGAGCAGTACTTC. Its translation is CASSHAGRYEQYF.

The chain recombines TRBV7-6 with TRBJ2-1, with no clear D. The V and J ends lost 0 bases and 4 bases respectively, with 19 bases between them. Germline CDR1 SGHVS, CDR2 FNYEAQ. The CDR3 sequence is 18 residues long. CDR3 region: CASSLALVGGAKYNEQFF. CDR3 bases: TGTGCCAGCAGCTTAGCGTTGGTGGGTGGAGCGAAATACAATGAGCAGTTCTTC.

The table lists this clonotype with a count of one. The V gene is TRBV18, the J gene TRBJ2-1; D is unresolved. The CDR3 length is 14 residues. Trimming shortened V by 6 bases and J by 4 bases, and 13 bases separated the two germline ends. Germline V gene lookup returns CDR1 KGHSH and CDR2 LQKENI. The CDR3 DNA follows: TGTGCCAGCTCCCTGATGGGCAGATACAATGAGCAGTTCTTC. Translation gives CASSLMGRYNEQFF.

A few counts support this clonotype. In DNA form, the CDR3 reads TGTGCCAGCAGGCCAACCGGGCGGGCGGCTGGCTACACCTTC. This codes for CASRPTGRAAGYTF. The chain has TRBV6-6 and TRBJ1-2; D not certain. The ends were cut back, 6 bases at V and 7 bases at J, with 18 bases in the middle. Germline CDR1 reads MNHNY; CDR2 reads SVGAGI (reference sequence). CDR3 length equals 14 residues.

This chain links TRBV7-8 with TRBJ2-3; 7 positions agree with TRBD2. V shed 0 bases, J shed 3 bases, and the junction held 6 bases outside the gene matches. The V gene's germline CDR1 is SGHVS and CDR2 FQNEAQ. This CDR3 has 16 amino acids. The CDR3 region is CASSLAASGATDTQYF. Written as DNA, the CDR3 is TGTGCCAGCAGCTTAGCGGCTAGCGGAGCGACAGATACGCAGTATTTT.

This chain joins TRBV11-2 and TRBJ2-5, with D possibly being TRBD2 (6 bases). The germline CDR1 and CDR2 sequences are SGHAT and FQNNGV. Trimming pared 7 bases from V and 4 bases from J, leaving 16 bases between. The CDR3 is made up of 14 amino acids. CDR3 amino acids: CASTMGGAVETQYF. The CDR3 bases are TGTGCCAGCACCATGGGCGGGGCCGTAGAGACCCAGTACTTC.

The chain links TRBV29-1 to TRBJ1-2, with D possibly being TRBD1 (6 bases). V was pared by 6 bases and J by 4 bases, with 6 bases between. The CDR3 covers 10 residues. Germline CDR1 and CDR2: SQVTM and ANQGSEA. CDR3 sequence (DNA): TGCAGCGTAGGGGGCTATGGCTACACCTTC. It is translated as CSVGGYGYTF.

CDR3 region: CASARAGVRGGNEQFF. The CDR3, as DNA: TGTGCCAGCGCCCGCGCCGGGGTTAGGGGGGGCAATGAGCAGTTCTTC. The V and J genes are TRBV11-1 and TRBJ2-1, with TRBD2 as a possible D gene (7 bases). V was trimmed by 8 bases and J by 6 bases, leaving 23 bases between them. This CDR3 has 16 amino acids. The germline gives CDR1 SGHAT, CDR2 FQDESV (reference sequence).

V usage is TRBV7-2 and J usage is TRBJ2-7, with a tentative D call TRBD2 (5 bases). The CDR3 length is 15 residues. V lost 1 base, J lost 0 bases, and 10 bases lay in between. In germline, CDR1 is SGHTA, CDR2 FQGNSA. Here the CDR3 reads CASSLEDFSSYEQYF. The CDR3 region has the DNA TGTGCCAGCAGCTTAGAGGACTTCAGCTCCTACGAGCAGTACTTC.

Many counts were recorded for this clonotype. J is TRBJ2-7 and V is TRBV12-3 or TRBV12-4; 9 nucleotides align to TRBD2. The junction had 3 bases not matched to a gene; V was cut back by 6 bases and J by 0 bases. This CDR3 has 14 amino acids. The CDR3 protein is CASRLAGSSYEQYF. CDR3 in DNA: TGTGCCAGCAGGCTAGCGGGGAGCTCCTACGAGCAGTACTTC.

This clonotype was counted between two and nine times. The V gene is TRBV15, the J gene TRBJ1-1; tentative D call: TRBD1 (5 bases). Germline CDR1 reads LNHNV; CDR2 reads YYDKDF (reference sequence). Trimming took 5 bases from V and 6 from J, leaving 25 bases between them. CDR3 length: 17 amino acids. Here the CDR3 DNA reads TGTGCCACCAGCCCCATTGGGGCCGGATACAGAGTCTCTGAAGCTTTCTTT. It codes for CATSPIGAGYRVSEAFF.

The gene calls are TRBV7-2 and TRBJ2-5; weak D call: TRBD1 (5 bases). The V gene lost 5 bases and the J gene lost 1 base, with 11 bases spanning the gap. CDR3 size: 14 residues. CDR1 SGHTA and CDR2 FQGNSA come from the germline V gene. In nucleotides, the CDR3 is TGTGCCAGCAGCACGAAGGACATCCAAGAGACCCAGTACTTC. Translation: CASSTKDIQETQYF.

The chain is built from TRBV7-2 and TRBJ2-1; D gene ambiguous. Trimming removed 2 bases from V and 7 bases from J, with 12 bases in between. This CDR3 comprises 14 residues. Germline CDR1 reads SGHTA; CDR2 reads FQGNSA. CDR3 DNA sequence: TGTGCCAGCAGCTTAATTCGGCTAGAAAATGAGCAGTTCTTC. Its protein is CASSLIRLENEQFF.

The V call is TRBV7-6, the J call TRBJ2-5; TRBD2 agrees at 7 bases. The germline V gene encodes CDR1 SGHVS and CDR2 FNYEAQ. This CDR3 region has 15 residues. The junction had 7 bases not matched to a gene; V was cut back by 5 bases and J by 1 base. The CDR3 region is CASSRAGPLQETQYF. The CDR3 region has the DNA TGTGCCAGCAGCCGAGCGGGGCCCCTCCAAGAGACCCAGTACTTC.

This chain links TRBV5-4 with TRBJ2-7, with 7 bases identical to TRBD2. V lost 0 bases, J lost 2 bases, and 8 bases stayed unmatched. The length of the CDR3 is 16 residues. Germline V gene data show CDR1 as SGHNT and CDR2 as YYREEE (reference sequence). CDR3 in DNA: TGTGCCAGCAGCTTGGGTTCGGGGGGAGTGACCTACGAGCAGTACTTC. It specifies CASSLGSGGVTYEQYF.